The rows below give T cell receptor beta chains drawn from one sample of a study of blood T cell repertoires in COVID-19. The method was immunoSEQ multiplex PCR; TCRdb's version includes in-frame clones alone and lacks a portion of them. The data contain 100,000 to 150,000 clones, less than 90% of them seen just once; the ten biggest clones take up under 7%. Sequences were obtained from peripheral blood. The receptors shown here come from a man older than 75 with active or convalescent COVID-19. The CDR3 runs from the conserved cysteine through the conserved F or W.

v_call: TRBV18; cdr3_aa: CASSAEGLSYNEQFF
v_call: TRBV10-3; cdr3_aa: CAISGGLYSNQPQHF
v_call: TRBV10-2; cdr3_aa: CASSPFANSYEQYF
v_call: TRBV5-6; cdr3_aa: CASSLLAEIGAKNIQYF
v_call: TRBV7-3; cdr3_aa: CASSLKDRQQYPTNEKLFF
v_call: TRBV6-2/TRBV6-3; cdr3_aa: CASSVHGLLSYNEQFF
v_call: TRBV28; cdr3_aa: CASTKAGALGNEQFF
v_call: TRBV19; cdr3_aa: CASSISRDHEQYF
v_call: TRBV27; cdr3_aa: CASRYGQGVGNTEAFF
v_call: TRBV4-2; cdr3_aa: CASSPPDRGQGYTF
v_call: TRBV10-3; cdr3_aa: CASQGGTSGSYFTDTQYF
v_call: TRBV19; cdr3_aa: CASSTQLNTEAFF
v_call: TRBV7-2; cdr3_aa: CASSLNLMETQYF
v_call: TRBV3-1/TRBV3-2; cdr3_aa: CASSQDQGGPQHF
v_call: TRBV5-1; cdr3_aa: CASSPTGQPQHF